Sequencing of this TCR beta chain was carried out in a study of blood T cell repertoires in COVID-19. Study-wide context: The United States, Italy and Spain provided the acute and convalescent COVID-19 samples.

The assay was immunoSEQ multiplex PCR, and TCRdb's table has in-frame clones only and misses some. Among some 160,000 clones listed, about 85% were seen once. The V gene's germline CDR1 is SQVTM and CDR2 ANQGSEA. With V trimmed by 1 base and J by 8 bases, 5 bases remained unmatched. This CDR3 is built from 14 residues. The chain links TRBV29-1 to TRBJ2-1, with TRBD2 matching 10 bases. Source material: PBMCs or T cells enriched from blood (not recorded which). This TCR derives from a woman between 45 and 60 years old who had recovered from COVID-19. CDR3 region: CSVEGAGGLYEQFF. The CDR3 DNA reads TGCAGCGTTGAAGGAGCGGGAGGGCTCTATGAGCAGTTCTTC.